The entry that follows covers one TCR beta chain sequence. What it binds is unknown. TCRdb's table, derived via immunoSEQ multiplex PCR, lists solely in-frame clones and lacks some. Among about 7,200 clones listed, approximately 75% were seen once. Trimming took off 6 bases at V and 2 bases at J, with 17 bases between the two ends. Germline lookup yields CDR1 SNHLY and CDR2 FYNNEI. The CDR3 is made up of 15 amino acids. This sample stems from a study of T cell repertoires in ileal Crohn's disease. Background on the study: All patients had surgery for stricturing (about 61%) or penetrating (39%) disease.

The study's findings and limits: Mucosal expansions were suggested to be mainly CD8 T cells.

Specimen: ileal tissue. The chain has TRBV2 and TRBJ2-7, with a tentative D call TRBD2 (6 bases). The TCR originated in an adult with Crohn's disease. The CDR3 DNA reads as TGTGCCAGCAGGCGGGACTCCTCCCCCACCTACGAGCAGTACTTC. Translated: CASRRDSSPTYEQYF. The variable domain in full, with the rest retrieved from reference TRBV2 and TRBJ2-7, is EPEVTQTPSHQVTQMGQEVILRCVPISNHLYFYWYRQILGQKVEFLVSFYNNEISEKSEIFDDQFSVERPDGSNFTLKIRSTKLEDSAMYFCASRRDSSPTYEQYFGPGTRLTVT.